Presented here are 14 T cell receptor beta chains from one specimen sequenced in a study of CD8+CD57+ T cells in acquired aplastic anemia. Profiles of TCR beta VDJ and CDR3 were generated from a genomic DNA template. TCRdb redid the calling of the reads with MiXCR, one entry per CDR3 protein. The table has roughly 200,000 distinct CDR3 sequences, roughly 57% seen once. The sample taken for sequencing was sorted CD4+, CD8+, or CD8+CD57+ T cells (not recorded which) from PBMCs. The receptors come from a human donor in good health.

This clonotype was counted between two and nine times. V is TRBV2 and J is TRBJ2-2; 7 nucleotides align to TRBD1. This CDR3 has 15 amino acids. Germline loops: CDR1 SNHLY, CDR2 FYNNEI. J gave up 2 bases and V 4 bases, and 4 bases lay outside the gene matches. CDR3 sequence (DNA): TGTGCCAGCAGTGTCGCAGGGGGTAACACCGGGGAGCTGTTTTTT. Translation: CASSVAGGNTGELFF.

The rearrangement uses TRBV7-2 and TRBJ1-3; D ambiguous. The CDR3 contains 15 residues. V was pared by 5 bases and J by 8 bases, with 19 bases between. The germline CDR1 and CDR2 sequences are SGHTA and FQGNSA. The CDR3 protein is CASSRQGPGRDTIYF. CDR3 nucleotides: TGTGCCAGCAGCAGACAAGGACCCGGTCGGGACACCATATATTTT.

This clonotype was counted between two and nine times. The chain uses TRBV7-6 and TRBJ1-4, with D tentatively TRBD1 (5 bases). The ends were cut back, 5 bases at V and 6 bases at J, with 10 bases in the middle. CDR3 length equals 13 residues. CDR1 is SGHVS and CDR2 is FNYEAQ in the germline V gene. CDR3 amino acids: CASSAGLYEKLFF. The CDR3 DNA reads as TGTGCCAGCAGCGCGGGACTTTATGAAAAACTGTTTTTT.

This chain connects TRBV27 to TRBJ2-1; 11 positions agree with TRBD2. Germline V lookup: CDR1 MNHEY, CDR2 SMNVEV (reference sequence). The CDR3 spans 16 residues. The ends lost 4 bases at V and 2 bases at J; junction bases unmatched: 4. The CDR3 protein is CASSSLAGDPYNEQFF. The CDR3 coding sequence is TGTGCCAGCAGTTCACTAGCGGGAGACCCCTACAATGAGCAGTTCTTC.

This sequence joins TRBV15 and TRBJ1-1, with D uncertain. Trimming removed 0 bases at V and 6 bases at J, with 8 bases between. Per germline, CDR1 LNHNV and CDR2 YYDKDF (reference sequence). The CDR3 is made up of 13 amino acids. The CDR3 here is CATSRDLVAEAFF. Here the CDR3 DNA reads TGTGCCACCAGCAGAGATCTGGTAGCTGAAGCTTTCTTT.

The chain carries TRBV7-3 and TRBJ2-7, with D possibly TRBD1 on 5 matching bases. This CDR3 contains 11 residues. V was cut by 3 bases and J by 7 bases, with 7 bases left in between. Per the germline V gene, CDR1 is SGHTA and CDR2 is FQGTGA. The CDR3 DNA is TGTGCCAGCAGCTTTAGGGGAGAGCAGTACTTC. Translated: CASSFRGEQYF.

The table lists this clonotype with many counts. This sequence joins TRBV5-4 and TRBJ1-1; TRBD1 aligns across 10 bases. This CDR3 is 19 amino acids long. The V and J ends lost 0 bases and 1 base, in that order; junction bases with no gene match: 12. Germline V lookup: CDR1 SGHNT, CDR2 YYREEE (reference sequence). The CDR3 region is CASSLEEYLTGGKNTEAFF. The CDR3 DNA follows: TGTGCCAGCAGCTTGGAGGAATACTTGACAGGGGGCAAGAACACTGAAGCTTTCTTT.

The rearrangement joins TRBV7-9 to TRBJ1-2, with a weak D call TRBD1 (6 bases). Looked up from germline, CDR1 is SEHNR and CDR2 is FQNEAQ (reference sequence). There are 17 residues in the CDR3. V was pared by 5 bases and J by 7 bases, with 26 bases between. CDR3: CASSVTGKEHRGAGYTF. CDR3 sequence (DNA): TGTGCCAGCAGCGTAACAGGGAAAGAACACCGGGGAGCTGGCTACACCTTC.

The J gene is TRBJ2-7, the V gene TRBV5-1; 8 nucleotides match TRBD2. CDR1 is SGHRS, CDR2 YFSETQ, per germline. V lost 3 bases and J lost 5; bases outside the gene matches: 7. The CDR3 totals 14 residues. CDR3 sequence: CASSSGLARDEQYF. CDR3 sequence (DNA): TGCGCCAGCAGCTCTGGACTAGCTCGAGACGAGCAGTACTTC.

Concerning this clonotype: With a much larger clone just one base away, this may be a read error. DNA for the CDR3: TGTGCCAGCAGTCCCCCCGGCGGGAGTAGGTACGAGCAGTACTTC. This gives the protein CASSPPGGSRYEQYF. The rearrangement links TRBV27 to TRBJ2-7; 7 bases align to TRBD2. Germline V gene lookup returns CDR1 MNHEY and CDR2 SMNVEV (reference sequence). This CDR3 region has 15 residues. V lost 5 bases, J lost 4 bases, and 11 bases stayed unmatched.

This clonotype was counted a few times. The CDR3 sequence is CASSAGQNYGYTF. In nucleotides, the CDR3 is TGTGCCAGCAGCGCGGGACAGAACTATGGCTACACCTTC. The genes are TRBV7-3 and TRBJ1-2; TRBD1 matches 7 bases. The length of the CDR3 is 13 residues. V dropped 5 bases and J dropped 2; count of bases not matched to a gene: 2. From germline, CDR1 is SGHTA and CDR2 FQGTGA. Full variable domain (missing parts from reference TRBV7-3 and TRBJ1-2): GAGVSQTPSNKVTEKGKYVELRCDPISGHTALYWYRQSLGQGPEFLIYFQGTGAADDSGLPNDRFFAVRPEGSVSTLKIQRTERGDSAVYLCASSAGQNYGYTFGSGTRLTVV.

This CDR3 is CASSVDTNSPLHF. The CDR3 region has the DNA TGTGCCAGCAGTGTGGACACTAATTCACCCCTCCACTTT. The chain recombines TRBV2 with TRBJ1-6; a weak D match, TRBD1 (5 bases). The V and J ends lost 4 bases and 6 bases respectively, with 7 bases between them. The CDR3 spans 13 residues. Germline V gene data show CDR1 as SNHLY and CDR2 as FYNNEI.

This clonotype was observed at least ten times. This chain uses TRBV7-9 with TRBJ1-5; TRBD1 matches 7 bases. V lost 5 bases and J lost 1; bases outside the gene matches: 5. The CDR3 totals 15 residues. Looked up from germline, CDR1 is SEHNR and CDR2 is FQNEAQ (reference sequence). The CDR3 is CASSTNRGSNQPQHF. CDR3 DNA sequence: TGTGCCAGCAGCACAAACAGGGGAAGCAATCAGCCCCAGCATTTT.

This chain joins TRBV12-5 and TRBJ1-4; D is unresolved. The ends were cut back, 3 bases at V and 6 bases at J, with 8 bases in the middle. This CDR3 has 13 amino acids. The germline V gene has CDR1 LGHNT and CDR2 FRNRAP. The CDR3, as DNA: TGTGCTAGTGGTTTAGCGGGATATGAAAAACTGTTTTTT. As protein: CASGLAGYEKLFF.